This TCR beta chain was profiled in a study of T cell responses to AZD1222 COVID-19 vaccine. Germline assignment: CDR1 LNHDA and CDR2 SQIVND (reference sequence). CDR3 length: 14 residues. Trimming stripped 6 bases from V and 5 bases from J, with 14 bases between. Only in-frame clones appear in the TCRdb table, and some are missing; sequencing was by immunoSEQ multiplex PCR. In the table there are some 190,000 clones, about nine tenths of which are singletons. This receptor was taken from an adult who received the AZD1222 COVID-19 vaccine. This chain links TRBV19 with TRBJ1-5; maybe TRBD1 (5 bases). The specimen was peripheral blood, collected 28 days after the second AZD1222 dose. CDR3 sequence: CASSLSDRYQPQHF. The CDR3 DNA follows: TGTGCCAGTAGCCTCTCAGACAGATATCAGCCCCAGCATTTT.